The entry that follows covers one TCR beta chain sequence. Its antigen remains unidentified. With 60 Vbeta and 13 Jbeta primers, the PCR was carried out. The repertoire was sequenced with immunoSEQ multiplex PCR; TCRdb's copy has only in-frame clones and lacks some. Its listing shows under 150,000 clones. The data stem from a study of cytomegalovirus exposure and HLA in healthy donors. Whole-study context: Prior work identified around 120 million unique TCR beta sequences in 150 million to 200 million T cells. The study, taken as a whole, reports: Per published reports, the classifier diagnosed cytomegalovirus status with high specificity and sensitivity. Being indistinguishable, some V segments were excluded, TRBV6-2 and TRBV6-3 among them. It was assumed in the presence/absence analyses that sequencing depth was roughly uniform across donors.

The CDR3 length is 14 residues. The germline V gene encodes CDR1 MGHDK and CDR2 SYGVNS. The V end lost 2 bases, the J end lost 1 base, and 7 bases lay between the germline ends. The J gene is TRBJ2-3, the V gene TRBV25-1; D gene unclear. The source material was PBMCs. The clonotype originates from a woman in her forties in good health and CMV-seronegative. CDR3: CASSEILGTDTQYF. The DNA for the CDR3 is TGTGCCAGCAGTGAAATCCTAGGCACAGATACGCAGTATTTT. Variable domain in full (rest from reference TRBV25-1 and TRBJ2-3): EADIYQTPRYLVIGTGKKITLECSQTMGHDKMYWYQQDPGMELHLIHYSYGVNSTEKGDLSSESTVSRIRTEHFPLTLESARPSHTSQYLCASSEILGTDTQYFGPGTRLTVL.